These T cell receptor beta chains were read from a single sample in a study of T cell responses to AZD1222 COVID-19 vaccine. Profiled with immunoSEQ multiplex PCR; TCRdb holds only in-frame clones, not every one. The sample carries about 140,000 clones, around 90% recorded once. The specimen was peripheral blood, collected on day 0 of AZD1222 vaccination. These receptors all stem from an adult in good health. Each CDR3 is given with its conserved first and last residue. The D gene is left open where the match is weak. Clone size appears in some rows only: once, few, many, or a class for an expanded clone.

clone_size: -
d_call: TRBD1
v_call: TRBV19
j_call: TRBJ1-4
cdr3_nt: TGTGCCAGTAGGCACACAGGGGGTGATGAAAAACTGTTTTTT
cdr3_aa: CASRHTGGDEKLFF

clone_size: -
d_call: -
v_call: TRBV7-8
j_call: TRBJ1-2
cdr3_nt: TGTGCCAGCAGTCCGGAAGGGGAGTTGTTTGGCTACACCTTC
cdr3_aa: CASSPEGELFGYTF

clone_size: few
d_call: -
v_call: TRBV28
j_call: TRBJ2-5
cdr3_nt: TGTGCCAGCAGTTTGGCGAGGACGAGGACCCAGTACTTC
cdr3_aa: CASSLARTRTQYF

clone_size: -
d_call: -
v_call: TRBV5-1
j_call: TRBJ1-2
cdr3_nt: TGCGCCAGCAGCTTGGAGGGTCAGCAGCAAGGCTACACCTTC
cdr3_aa: CASSLEGQQQGYTF

clone_size: once
d_call: TRBD1
v_call: TRBV5-8
j_call: TRBJ2-2
cdr3_nt: TGTGCCAGCAGCCGGGACAGGGCCACCGGGGAGCTGTTTTTT
cdr3_aa: CASSRDRATGELFF

clone_size: -
d_call: -
v_call: TRBV5-8
j_call: TRBJ1-5
cdr3_nt: TGTGCCAGCAGCTTTTGGATGGGACAATCGAGGACTCAGCCCCAGCATTTT
cdr3_aa: CASSFWMGQSRTQPQHF

clone_size: -
d_call: -
v_call: TRBV19
j_call: TRBJ1-5
cdr3_nt: TGTGCCAGTAGTATTCGTGGGACTCAGCCCCAGCATTTT
cdr3_aa: CASSIRGTQPQHF

clone_size: -
d_call: TRBD1
v_call: TRBV10-1
j_call: TRBJ2-1
cdr3_nt: TGCGCCAGCAGTTACTCCCGGGACAGGGGGTACAATGAGCAGTTCTTC
cdr3_aa: CASSYSRDRGYNEQFF

clone_size: -
d_call: -
v_call: TRBV6-2/TRBV6-3
j_call: TRBJ2-7
cdr3_nt: TGTGCCAGCAGTCACACCTACGAGCAGTACTTC
cdr3_aa: CASSHTYEQYF

clone_size: -
d_call: TRBD2
v_call: TRBV5-4
j_call: TRBJ2-1
cdr3_nt: TGTGCCAGCAGCTTAGCGGGGAGGAACTACAATGAGCAGTTCTTC
cdr3_aa: CASSLAGRNYNEQFF

clone_size: -
d_call: -
v_call: TRBV19
j_call: TRBJ1-2
cdr3_nt: TGTGCCAGTAGTATAGGAGACAGATATGGCTACACCTTC
cdr3_aa: CASSIGDRYGYTF

clone_size: -
d_call: -
v_call: TRBV19
j_call: TRBJ1-5
cdr3_nt: TGTGCCAGTAGCGCGGGGCAGACTAATCAGCCCCAGCATTTT
cdr3_aa: CASSAGQTNQPQHF